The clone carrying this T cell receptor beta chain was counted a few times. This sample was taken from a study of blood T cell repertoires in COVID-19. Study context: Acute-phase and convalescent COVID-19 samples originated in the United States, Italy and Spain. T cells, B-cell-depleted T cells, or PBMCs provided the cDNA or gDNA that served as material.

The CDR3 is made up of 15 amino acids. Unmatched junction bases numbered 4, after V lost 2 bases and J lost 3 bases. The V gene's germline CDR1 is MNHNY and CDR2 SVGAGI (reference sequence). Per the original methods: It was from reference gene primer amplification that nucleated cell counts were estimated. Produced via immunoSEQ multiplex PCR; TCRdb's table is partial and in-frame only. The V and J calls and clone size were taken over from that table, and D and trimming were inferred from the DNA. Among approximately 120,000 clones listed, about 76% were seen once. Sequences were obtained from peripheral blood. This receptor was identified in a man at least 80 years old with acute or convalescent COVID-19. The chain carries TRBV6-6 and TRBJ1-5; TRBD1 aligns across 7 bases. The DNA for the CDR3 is TGTGCCAGCAGTTACCAACAGGGGTACAATCAGCCCCAGCATTTT. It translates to CASSYQQGYNQPQHF.